What follows are 10 T cell receptor beta chains derived from one specimen sequenced in a study of early T cells in non-severe SARS-CoV-2 infection. A single record per CDR3 protein comes from TCRdb applying MiXCR to the 5' RACE reads. Here the sample spans approximately 70,000 distinct CDR3 sequences, 9.5% to 15% being singletons. Sequenced here: whole blood, sampled at baseline. The origin of the receptors is an adult who was a healthcare worker with PCR-confirmed SARS-CoV-2 infection or an uninfected control (not recorded which).

This clonotype came up many times. This sequence joins TRBV11-2 and TRBJ2-1; 9 bases are shared with TRBD1. The CDR3 contains 15 residues. J gave up 8 bases and V 5 bases, and 10 bases lay outside the gene matches. CDR1 and CDR2 from the germline V gene are SGHAT and FQNNGV. CDR3 in DNA: TGTGCCAGCAGCCCCGCTAGGGACAGGGACGATGAGCAGTTCTTC. Residues: CASSPARDRDDEQFF.

The rearrangement links TRBV29-1 to TRBJ2-3, with a weak D call TRBD2 (5 bases). The germline V gene has CDR1 SQVTM and CDR2 ANQGSEA. With 3 bases removed from V and 6 bases from J, the gap between germline ends came to 10 bases. The CDR3 consists of 12 residues. CDR3 protein: CSVDVRGDTQYF. CDR3 coding DNA: TGCAGCGTTGACGTCCGCGGGGATACGCAGTATTTT.

The chain recombines TRBV9 with TRBJ2-5; 7 bases agree with TRBD1. The CDR3 runs 15 residues. Trimming cost V 0 bases and J 5 bases; bases outside gene matches: 7. The germline V gene encodes CDR1 SGDLS and CDR2 YYNGEE. CDR3 nucleotide sequence: TGTGCCAGCAGCGTAGGGCAGGGGGTTTTGGAGACCCAGTACTTC. Translating gives CASSVGQGVLETQYF.

V and J are TRBV7-2 and TRBJ1-1, with 8 nucleotides matching TRBD1. CDR3 length: 14 amino acids. V trimming: 5 bases; J trimming: 4 bases; junction bases outside the gene matches: 6. Germline CDR1 reads SGHTA; CDR2 reads FQGNSA. The CDR3 region has the DNA TGTGCCAGCAGCGCAAGACAGGGGCCCACTGAAGCTTTCTTT. Translated, it gives CASSARQGPTEAFF.

This clonotype has a count of ten or more. The rearrangement joins TRBV27 to TRBJ1-1, with D uncertain. Trimming took 2 bases from V and 0 from J, leaving 10 bases between them. Germline CDR1 is MNHEY and CDR2 is SMNVEV (reference sequence). The CDR3 loop spans 15 amino acids. The CDR3, as DNA: TGTGCCAGCAGTTTAATTTCGGATATGAACACTGAAGCTTTCTTT. Its protein is CASSLISDMNTEAFF.

V is TRBV5-1 and J is TRBJ2-7; a possible D gene is TRBD1 (6 bases). Trimming shortened V by 4 bases and J by 4 bases, and 18 bases separated the two germline ends. Germline loops: CDR1 SGHRS, CDR2 YFSETQ. The CDR3 length is 15 residues. The CDR3 nucleotides read TGCGCCAGCAGCCTGACATCCCTAGGACAGTACGAGCAGTACTTC. Encoded protein: CASSLTSLGQYEQYF.

At least ten counts were recorded for this clonotype. The chain has TRBV11-2 and TRBJ2-2; D uncertain. Germline CDR1 is SGHAT and CDR2 is FQNNGV. The length of the CDR3 is 14 residues. Trimming took 2 bases from V and 5 from J, leaving 9 bases between them. The CDR3 sequence: CASSLFPATGELFF. In DNA form, the CDR3 reads TGTGCCAGCAGCTTATTCCCCGCGACCGGGGAGCTGTTTTTT.

The sample holds a few counts of this clonotype. This chain connects TRBV7-2 to TRBJ2-3; 12 bases are a match to TRBD2. The V and J ends lost 5 bases and 2 bases, in that order; junction bases with no gene match: 11. The CDR3 length is 18 residues. Per the germline V gene, CDR1 is SGHTA and CDR2 is FQGNSA. The CDR3 spells CASSPRLTSGGYTDTQYF. In DNA form, the CDR3 reads TGTGCCAGCAGCCCGCGACTTACTAGCGGGGGGTACACAGATACGCAGTATTTT.

This clonotype appeared many times. CDR3 sequence (DNA): TGTGCCAGCAGCTTAGGGCAGTCCTACGAGCAGTACTTC. Its translation: CASSLGQSYEQYF. This sequence joins TRBV11-2 and TRBJ2-7; D remains ambiguous. Trimming took off 1 base at V and 1 base at J, with 5 bases between the two ends. Germline V gene sequence: CDR1 SGHAT, CDR2 FQNNGV. The CDR3 sequence is 13 residues long.

The rearrangement uses TRBV7-9 and TRBJ2-7; 7 nucleotides line up with TRBD1. In germline, CDR1 is SEHNR, CDR2 FQNEAQ (reference sequence). This CDR3 has 13 amino acids. The J segment lost 5 bases and the V segment lost 5 bases, leaving 6 bases of the junction unmatched. CDR3 nucleotides: TGTGCCAGCAGCGAACAGGGGAAGGACGAGCAGTACTTC. Its translation: CASSEQGKDEQYF. Filled out from reference TRBV7-9 and TRBJ2-7, the complete variable domain reads DTGVSQNPRHKITKRGQNVTFRCDPISEHNRLYWYRQTLGQGPEFLTYFQNEAQLEKSRLLSDRFSAERPKGSFSTLEIQRTEQGDSAMYLCASSEQGKDEQYFGPGTRLTVT.